Detailed here is one TCR beta chain. The antigen is undetermined. The CDR3 length is 13 residues. Germline CDR1 and CDR2: DFQATT and SNEGSKA (reference sequence). The V segment lost 4 bases and the J segment 1 base; nucleotides outside the gene matches: 3. This entry is derived from a study of vaccination and CD4 T cells after COVID-19. Documented treatment: roughly 11-day PBMC culture with coronavirus spike peptide pools or control peptides (ViraFEST assay). An Oncomine TCR Beta short-read assay was used to sequence the DNA from cultured CD4+ T cells. TCRdb re-called the PCR reads through MiXCR, storing one row per CDR3 protein. The repertoire holds roughly 12,000 distinct CDR3 sequences, 61% seen once, with approximately 13% in the top ten.

The sequenced material came from CD4+ T cells from blood, cultured in vitro. The sequence was collected from a human donor who had recovered from COVID-19. The chain has TRBV20-1 and TRBJ2-7; TRBD2 matches 8 bases. CDR3 residues: CSATGGRSYEQYF. The CDR3 nucleotides are TGCAGTGCTACAGGCGGGAGGTCCTACGAGCAGTACTTC.